A selection of T cell receptor beta chains follows, all from one sample in a study of T cells in Graves' hyperthyroidism and ophthalmopathy. One entry per CDR3 protein results from TCRdb running MiXCR on the multiplex PCR reads. The sample has 150,000 to 200,000 distinct CDR3 sequences; over 15% are singletons. Specimen: blood. These receptors were taken from a woman aged 45-59 years with Graves' hyperthyroidism. The CDR3 runs from the conserved cysteine through the conserved F or W. The D gene is left open where the match is weak. Only part of the rows carry a size: once, few, many, or a class if the clone is expanded.

clone_size	d_call	v_call	cdr3_length	j_call	cdr3_nt	cdr3_aa
NA	NA	TRBV18	17	TRBJ2-7	TGTGCCAGCTCACCAAGATTGGTACCAACAACCCAGTACGAGCAGTACTTC	CASSPRLVPTTQYEQYF
few	NA	TRBV18	13	TRBJ2-7	TGTGCCAGCTCTTTCACCGGGACTGACGAGCAGTACTTC	CASSFTGTDEQYF
NA	NA	TRBV5-1	15	TRBJ2-1	TGCGCCAGCAGCTTCTGGCAGGGGTCCTACAATGAGCAGTTCTTC	CASSFWQGSYNEQFF
many	NA	TRBV6-5	14	TRBJ1-3	TGTGCCAGCAGTTACGAGACAATAGGAAACACCATATATTTT	CASSYETIGNTIYF
NA	TRBD2	TRBV19	15	TRBJ2-1	TGTGCCAGCAGCTTCTTAGGGACTAGCGGGAGCGAGCAGTTCTTC	CASSFLGTSGSEQFF
once	TRBD2	TRBV3-1	16	TRBJ2-1	TGTGCCAGCAGCTCAAGCGGGAGGCTACTCTACAATGAGCAGTTCTTC	CASSSSGRLLYNEQFF
NA	NA	TRBV27	12	TRBJ2-1	TGTGCCAGCAGTTTAATGTTCGGTGAGCAGTTCTTC	CASSLMFGEQFF
NA	NA	TRBV28	17	TRBJ1-4	TGTGCCAGCAGTTCCGACCACCGGGACATTGCGGGCGAAAAACTGTTTTTT	CASSSDHRDIAGEKLFF
many	TRBD1	TRBV6-2/TRBV6-3	13	TRBJ1-1	TGTGCCAGCAGGGGGACAGGGGGCCCTGAAGCTTTCTTT	CASRGTGGPEAFF
NA	NA	TRBV6-5	12	TRBJ1-2	TGTGCCAGCAGTTACTCGCAGGGTGGCTACACCTTC	CASSYSQGGYTF
many	TRBD1	TRBV6-2/TRBV6-3	14	TRBJ1-2	TGTGCCAGCAGCCCGACAGGGCCCTGGGATGGCTACACCTTC	CASSPTGPWDGYTF
NA	NA	TRBV11-2	17	TRBJ2-5	TGTGCCAGCAGCCCCACCGGAGGGAACGGGAGAGGAGAGACCCAGTACTTC	CASSPTGGNGRGETQYF
many	NA	TRBV29-1	13	TRBJ1-1	TGCAGCGTTATACAGGGATGGAACACTGAAGCTTTCTTT	CSVIQGWNTEAFF
many	NA	TRBV19	14	TRBJ1-1	TGTGCCAGTAGTACCTCGAAAGGCTGGACTGAAGCTTTCTTT	CASSTSKGWTEAFF
many	NA	TRBV19	12	TRBJ1-2	TGTGCCAGTAGTAAGTCCAACTATGGCTACACCTTC	CASSKSNYGYTF
NA	TRBD1	TRBV2	16	TRBJ2-3	TGTGCCAGCAGGCTCATCGGGACAGACCGCACAGATACGCAGTATTTT	CASRLIGTDRTDTQYF
many	NA	TRBV5-1	12	TRBJ2-5	TGTGCCAGCAGCTTAGATCGGGAGACCCAGTACTTC	CASSLDRETQYF
many	NA	TRBV7-8	15	TRBJ2-7	TGTGCCAGCAGCTCGCAGGGTTGGATAACCTACGAGCAGTACTTC	CASSSQGWITYEQYF
many	NA	TRBV4-1	15	TRBJ2-3	TGCGCCAGCAGCCAATTTTCGGGAGCCACAGATACGCAGTATTTT	CASSQFSGATDTQYF
NA	NA	TRBV6-1	14	TRBJ2-1	TGTGCCAGCAGTGAGGCCCGTGGCTACAATGAGCAGTTCTTC	CASSEARGYNEQFF
NA	NA	TRBV6-1	11	TRBJ2-7	TGTGCCAGCAGGCAGGGCCACGAGCAGTACTTC	CASRQGHEQYF
many	NA	TRBV7-3	14	TRBJ2-2	TGTGCCAGCAGCACGACAGGGAACACCGGGGAGCTGTTTTTT	CASSTTGNTGELFF
many	NA	TRBV6-1	15	TRBJ2-3	TGTGCCAGCAGCCCCTCTCAGGGTCCAACAGATACGCAGTATTTT	CASSPSQGPTDTQYF
many	TRBD1	TRBV7-2	15	TRBJ1-1	TGTGCCAGCAGCCTCCGACAGGGTGGGAACACTGAAGCTTTCTTT	CASSLRQGGNTEAFF
many	TRBD2	TRBV6-1	14	TRBJ2-7	TGTGCCAGCAGTTTGGGGGGGGATTTCTACGAGCAGTACTTC	CASSLGGDFYEQYF
many	NA	TRBV18	13	TRBJ1-1	TGTGCCAGCAGTCCCGGGCAAAACACTGAAGCTTTCTTT	CASSPGQNTEAFF
many	NA	TRBV10-3	12	TRBJ1-1	TGTGCCATCGGAGGAGGGACGGCTGAAGCTTTCTTT	CAIGGGTAEAFF
NA	TRBD1	TRBV27	14	TRBJ2-4	TGTGCCAGTAGCCCCGGGACAGGGGAAAACATTCAGTACTTC	CASSPGTGENIQYF
many	NA	TRBV29-1	14	TRBJ2-2	TGCAGCGTTGGTTCGGCCGCGAACACCGGGGAGCTGTTTTTT	CSVGSAANTGELFF
many	NA	TRBV27	19	TRBJ2-2	TGTGCCAGCAGTCCAGGGACGGACTTTAGGGGGGGCATCACCGGGGAGCTGTTTTTT	CASSPGTDFRGGITGELFF
many	NA	TRBV15	13	TRBJ1-2	TGTGCCACCAGCAAACGGACAGCCCAAGGCTACACCTTC	CATSKRTAQGYTF
NA	TRBD1	TRBV28	15	TRBJ1-6	TGTGCCAGCAGTTCCCCCGGGACAGGGGATTCACCCCTCCACTTT	CASSSPGTGDSPLHF
NA	NA	TRBV7-8	16	TRBJ2-5	TGTGCCAGCAGCTTAGCTTCTGCGACTTTCCAAGAGGCCCAGTACTTC	CASSLASATFQEAQYF
many	NA	TRBV6-2/TRBV6-3	18	TRBJ1-6	TGTGCCAGCAGTTATCCTATCCACTTGTCAGCTTATAATTCACCCCTCCACTTT	CASSYPIHLSAYNSPLHF
many	NA	TRBV12-3/TRBV12-4	17	TRBJ1-6	TGTGCCAGCTCTACCGGACCCGGGGGCTCCTATAATTCACCCCTCCACTTT	CASSTGPGGSYNSPLHF
NA	NA	TRBV5-1	16	TRBJ2-7	TGCGCCAGCAGCTTGGCCCCCGGGACTTCCTCCTACGAGCAGTACTTC	CASSLAPGTSSYEQYF
many	NA	TRBV28	15	TRBJ1-5	TGTGCCAGCAGTTCGGATCTCTTTAGCAATCAGCCCCAGCATTTT	CASSSDLFSNQPQHF
many	NA	TRBV7-9	13	TRBJ2-5	TGTGCCAGCAGCTTAGGGGGCATGGAGACCCAGTACTTC	CASSLGGMETQYF
many	NA	TRBV6-2/TRBV6-3	15	TRBJ2-4	TGTGCCAGCAGGCCCACAGGGCTAGCCAAAAACATTCAGTACTTC	CASRPTGLAKNIQYF
NA	TRBD1	TRBV12-3/TRBV12-4	16	TRBJ1-1	TGTACCAGCAGTTTCGGGACAGGGGGACGGAACACTGAAGCTTTCTTC	CTSSFGTGGRNTEAFF
NA	NA	TRBV20-1	16	TRBJ1-4	TGCGGTGCTAGACCCCGGCGCAGATCAACTAATGAAAAACTGTTTTTT	CGARPRRRSTNEKLFF
many	TRBD2	TRBV20-1	17	TRBJ2-1	TGCAGTGCTAGAGATCCCCAAGCGGGGGGGGACTACAATGAGCAGTTCTTC	CSARDPQAGGDYNEQFF
many	TRBD2	TRBV3-1	16	TRBJ2-1	TGTGCCAGCAGCCAATTTAGGGTAGCGGGGGAGGGTGAGCAGTTCTTC	CASSQFRVAGEGEQFF
few	NA	TRBV4-1	16	TRBJ2-1	TGCGCCAGCAGCCAAGGAAGGAGTCCCTCCTACAATGAGCAGTTCTTC	CASSQGRSPSYNEQFF
many	NA	TRBV7-9	14	TRBJ2-7	TGTGCCAGCAGCCTTCTGGATTTCTCCTACGAGCAGTACTTC	CASSLLDFSYEQYF
NA	TRBD1	TRBV27	14	TRBJ1-1	TGTGCCAGCAGTTTATACAGGGGGGCCACTGAAGCTTTCTTT	CASSLYRGATEAFF
few	NA	TRBV29-1	15	TRBJ2-1	TGCAGCGTTAAAGGGACGGGTCAGACCTACAATGAGCAGTTCTTC	CSVKGTGQTYNEQFF
many	NA	TRBV27	13	TRBJ1-2	TGTGCCAGCAGTGTTGCAGGGGTTTATGGCTACACCTTC	CASSVAGVYGYTF
many	NA	TRBV7-8	15	TRBJ2-7	TGTGCCAGCAGCCCCGGACAGTCCTTAGCGGGCGAGCAGTACTTC	CASSPGQSLAGEQYF
many	NA	TRBV19	16	TRBJ1-1	TGTGCCAGTAGTATAGGGTATTCCGGGGAAGGCACTGAAGCTTTCTTT	CASSIGYSGEGTEAFF
few	NA	TRBV9	13	TRBJ2-2	TGTGCCAGCAGCCAGAGGCCTGTCGGGGAGCTGTTTTTT	CASSQRPVGELFF
many	TRBD2	TRBV4-2	15	TRBJ2-5	TGTGCCAGCAGCCAAGGGAGGACTAGAAGGGAGACCCAGTACTTC	CASSQGRTRRETQYF
NA	NA	TRBV29-1	12	TRBJ2-7	TGCAGCGTTGGAAACAGAAATTACGAGCAGTACTTC	CSVGNRNYEQYF
NA	NA	TRBV5-1	15	TRBJ2-3	TGCGCCAGCAGCCCAGGCCTTGGGGGCACAGATACGCAGTATTTT	CASSPGLGGTDTQYF
many	NA	TRBV6-1	14	TRBJ1-5	TGTGCCAGCGGGGGGATTTATGGGAATCAGCCCCAGCATTTT	CASGGIYGNQPQHF
NA	TRBD2	TRBV7-8	18	TRBJ2-3	TGTGCCAGCAGCCAAGGGGGTAGCGGGAACCCTAGCACAGATACGCAGTATTTT	CASSQGGSGNPSTDTQYF
few	NA	TRBV20-1	13	TRBJ2-7	TGCAGTGCTAGAGGGGCCCAAAACTACGAGCAGTACTTC	CSARGAQNYEQYF